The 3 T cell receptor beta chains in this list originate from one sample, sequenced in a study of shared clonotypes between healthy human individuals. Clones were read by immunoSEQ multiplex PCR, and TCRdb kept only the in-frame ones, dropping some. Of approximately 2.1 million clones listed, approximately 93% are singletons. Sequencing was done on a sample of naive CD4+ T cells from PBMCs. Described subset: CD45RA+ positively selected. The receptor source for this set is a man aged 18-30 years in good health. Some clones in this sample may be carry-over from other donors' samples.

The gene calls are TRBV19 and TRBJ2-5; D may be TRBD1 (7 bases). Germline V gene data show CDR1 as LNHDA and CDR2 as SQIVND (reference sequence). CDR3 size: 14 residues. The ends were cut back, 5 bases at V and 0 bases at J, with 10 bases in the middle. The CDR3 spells CASSAGQYQETQYF. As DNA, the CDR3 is TGTGCCAGTAGTGCGGGACAGTACCAAGAGACCCAGTACTTC.

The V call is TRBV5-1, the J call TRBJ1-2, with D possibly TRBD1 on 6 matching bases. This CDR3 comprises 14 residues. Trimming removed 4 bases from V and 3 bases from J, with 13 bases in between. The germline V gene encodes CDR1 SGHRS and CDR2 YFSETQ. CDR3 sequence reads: CASSRDRLDYGYTF. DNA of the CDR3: TGCGCCAGCAGCCGCGACAGGTTGGACTATGGCTACACCTTC.

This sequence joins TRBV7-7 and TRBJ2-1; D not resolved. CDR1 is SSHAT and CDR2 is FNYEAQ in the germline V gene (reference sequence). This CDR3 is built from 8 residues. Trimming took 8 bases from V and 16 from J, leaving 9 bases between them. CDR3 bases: TGTGCCAGCCCGGCAGGCTTCTTC. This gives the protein CASPAGFF. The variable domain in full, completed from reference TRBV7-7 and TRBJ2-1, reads GAGVSQSPRYKVTKRGQDVTLRCDPISSHATLYWYQQALGQGPEFLTYFNYEAQPDKSGLPSDRFSAERPEGSISTLTIQRTEQRDSAMYRCASPAGFFGPGTRLTVL.